These 25 T cell receptor beta chains originate from one sample sequenced in a study of tumor and adjacent non-tumor tissue in lung cancer. This sample's RNA came from whole unsorted tissue. This non-tumor lung sample came from over 3 cm beyond the tumor edge. The library came from three nested PCR rounds adapted from ARM-PCR protocols. Via MiXCR, TCRdb re-called the multiplex PCR reads, giving one row per CDR3 protein. The sample lists approximately 100,000 distinct CDR3 sequences, 55% to 65% occurring once. Specimen: distant non-tumor lung tissue. These receptors came from a young man with non-small cell lung cancer.

CDR3 coding DNA: TGCAGTCCGGTACGCGGACTAGTTGTAGATACGCAGTATTTT. It yields the protein CSPVRGLVVDTQYF. The chain combines TRBV20-1 with TRBJ2-3, with 7 bases aligning to TRBD2. V was pared by 8 bases and J by 5 bases, with 13 bases of the junction left unmatched. There are 14 residues in the CDR3. The germline CDR1 and CDR2 sequences are DFQATT and SNEGSKA (reference sequence).

This clonotype occurred many times. The chain uses TRBV12-3 or TRBV12-4 and TRBJ1-6; the D is unclear. The CDR3 length is 14 residues. V lost 4 bases, J lost 5 bases, and 9 bases lay in between. CDR3 nucleotides: TGTGCCAGCAGTTCTAGGGAGAATAATTCACCCCTCCACTTT. Amino acid sequence: CASSSRENNSPLHF.

Comments on this clonotype: The junction differs from germline at one of its ends, possibly a read error. The V call is TRBV5-4, the J call TRBJ1-2; TRBD1 might be the D (5 bases). CDR1 is SGHNT, CDR2 YYREEE, per germline (reference sequence). The CDR3 covers 13 residues. Here the CDR3 reads CAGRSGTGNGYTF. In DNA, the CDR3 is TGTGCCGGCAGGTCTGGGACGGGGAATGGCTACACCTTC.

Note on this clonotype: The conserved phenylalanine or tryptophan is not found at the CDR3 terminus, so this likely reflects a read error. The chain joins TRBV20-1 to TRBJ2-3; TRBD2 is a possible D gene (6 bases). This CDR3 region has 13 residues. Looked up from germline, CDR1 is DFQATT and CDR2 is SNEGSKA (reference sequence). The CDR3 is CRAPRGGQDTQYL. CDR3 DNA sequence: TGCAGAGCCCCGCGGGGTGGCCAAGATACGCAGTATCTT.

The chain links TRBV12-3 or TRBV12-4 to TRBJ2-5; TRBD2 is a possible D gene (5 bases). V was shortened by 6 bases and J by 14 bases, with 22 bases between the two germline ends. The CDR3 consists of 13 residues. The CDR3 DNA reads as TGTGCCAGCAGATGGACTTCCCAAGAGATCCAATACTTC. Its translation: CASRWTSQEIQYF.

This chain links TRBV20-1 with TRBJ2-4; D possibly corresponds to TRBD2 (6 bases). Germline V gene sequence: CDR1 DFQATT, CDR2 SNEGSKA (reference sequence). Trimming took off 7 bases at V and 12 bases at J, with 19 bases between the two ends. The CDR3 is 12 amino acids. The CDR3: CSGLVPSEPQYF. The CDR3 DNA reads as TGCAGTGGACTAGTACCCTCAGAGCCTCAGTACTTC.

As concerns this clonotype: This may arise from a read error, as a much more abundant clone is one base away. The chain joins TRBV5-6 to TRBJ2-2, with 10 nucleotides matching TRBD1. CDR3 size: 15 residues. Germline V gene sequence: CDR1 SGHDT, CDR2 YYEEEE. In DNA, the CDR3 is TGTGCCATCAGCCTACTGACAGGGGGCAACGGGGAGCTGTTTTTT. Protein sequence: CAISLLTGGNGELFF.

This clonotype was detected many times. The gene calls are TRBV29-1 and TRBJ2-5, with TRBD2 matching 9 bases. In germline, CDR1 is SQVTM, CDR2 ANQGSEA. The CDR3 sequence is 14 residues long. V shed 4 bases and J 4 bases; nucleotides not matched to a gene: 7. CDR3 sequence: CSVVLAGGGETQYF. The CDR3, as DNA: TGCAGCGTTGTCCTTGCGGGGGGGGGAGAGACCCAGTACTTC.

The genes are TRBV11-2 and TRBJ2-1, with D maybe TRBD2 (7 bases). Germline assignment: CDR1 SGHAT and CDR2 FQNNGV. CDR3 length: 15 residues. Trimming cost V 9 bases and J 6 bases, with 21 bases left between them. The CDR3, as DNA: TGTGCCAGTATCTTAAGGGGGGGCCCGGGCAATGAGCAGTTCTTC. Translated, it gives CASILRGGPGNEQFF.

As for this clonotype: The final CDR3 position lacks the conserved phenylalanine or tryptophan, pointing to a likely read error. In nucleotides, the CDR3 is TGTGCCAGCAGATCGGACAGGGGGCAGTTCATC. This gives the protein CASRSDRGQFI. This sequence joins TRBV5-5 and TRBJ2-1, with 9 bases that match TRBD1. Germline lookup yields CDR1 SGHKS and CDR2 YYEKEE (reference sequence). With 5 bases clipped from V and 12 bases from J, the junction kept 3 bases outside the gene matches. The CDR3 has 11 amino acids.

A word on this clonotype: This may be a read error, as it is one base from a much larger clone. CDR3 residues: CASSHRTPRLAGGSYEQYF. For the CDR3, the DNA is TGTGCCAGCAGCCATAGAACTCCGAGACTAGCGGGAGGCTCCTACGAGCAGTACTTC. J is TRBJ2-7 and V is TRBV5-6, with 13 nucleotides matching TRBD2. CDR3 length: 19 residues. V was clipped by 4 bases and J by 0 bases; unmatched bases: 13. In germline, CDR1 is SGHDT, CDR2 YYEEEE. The entire variable domain, with the rest obtained from reference TRBV5-6 and TRBJ2-7, is as follows: DAGVTQSPTHLIKTRGQQVTLRCSPKSGHDTVSWYQQALGQGPQFIFQYYEEEERQRGNFPDRFSGHQFPNYSSELNVNALLLGDSALYLCASSHRTPRLAGGSYEQYFGPGTRLTVT.

Turning to this clonotype: Given a much more abundant clone one base away, this may be a read error. The rearrangement links TRBV24-1 to TRBJ2-1; the D gene is possibly TRBD2 (6 bases). Trimming left V 5 bases short and J 11 bases short, with 12 bases between. Germline V gives CDR1 KGHDR, CDR2 SFDVKD. This CDR3 has 12 amino acids. This CDR3 is CATSGCGTQQFF. CDR3 in DNA: TGTGCCACCAGTGGTTGCGGGACTCAGCAGTTCTTC.

A note on this clonotype: The junction departs from germline at one end; a sequencing error may be responsible. The rearrangement links TRBV29-1 to TRBJ2-7, with 8 bases identical to TRBD2. CDR3 size: 16 residues. The germline CDR1 and CDR2 sequences are SQVTM and ANQGSEA. The CDR3 is CSVAFSGIGVSYEQHF. The CDR3 nucleotides read TGCAGCGTTGCCTTTAGCGGGATAGGGGTCTCCTACGAGCAGCACTTC.

For this clonotype: A much larger clone lies a single base off, so this may be a read error. V and J are TRBV29-1 and TRBJ2-7; tentatively, D is TRBD1 (7 bases). The CDR3 extends over 12 amino acids. The germline gives CDR1 SQVTM, CDR2 ANQGSEA. CDR3 DNA: TGCAGCTTCAGGACAGGAGGGCACGACCAGTACTTC. It translates to CSFRTGGHDQYF.

This clonotype was detected ten times or more. The rearrangement links TRBV5-4 to TRBJ2-3; TRBD2 matches at 11 bases. CDR1 is SGHNT and CDR2 is YYREEE in the germline V gene (reference sequence). With V trimmed by 10 bases and J by 3 bases, 7 bases remained unmatched. The CDR3 length is 14 residues. The CDR3 region is CAHPIAGGTDTQYF. The DNA for the CDR3 is TGTGCCCATCCCATAGCGGGAGGGACAGATACGCAGTATTTT.

Concerning this clonotype: A read error is possible here, since a much larger clone lies one base away. The rearrangement joins TRBV12-3 or TRBV12-4 to TRBJ1-3; D not certain. The ends were cut back, 8 bases at V and 0 bases at J, with 5 bases in the middle. The CDR3 is 12 amino acids. The CDR3 here is CASEISGNTIYF. For the CDR3, the DNA is TGTGCCAGCGAGATCTCTGGAAACACCATATATTTT.

This clonotype was counted only a few times. A junction end diverges from the germline sequence, so it may reflect a read error. This rearrangement joins TRBV12-3 or TRBV12-4 to TRBJ2-2; possible D gene TRBD2, 6 bases. The CDR3 is made up of 13 amino acids. CDR3 nucleotides: TGTGCCAGCAGCCACAGCCTATCCGGGGGGCTGTTTTTT. Its translation is CASSHSLSGGLFF.

About this clonotype: An end of the junction does not agree with germline; a read error may underlie this. The chain has TRBV20-1 and TRBJ1-5, with D perhaps TRBD1 (5 bases). The CDR3 runs to 12 residues. The germline gives CDR1 DFQATT, CDR2 SNEGSKA (reference sequence). This CDR3 reads CSGGYGNQPRHF. CDR3 DNA sequence: TGCAGTGGGGGGTACGGGAATCAGCCCCGGCATTTT.

Comment on this clonotype: Just one base apart from a much larger clone, this may be a read error. The V call is TRBV5-4, the J call TRBJ1-4; maybe TRBD1 (5 bases). Trimming stripped 4 bases from V and 4 bases from J, with 11 bases between. Germline V CDR1 and CDR2: SGHNT, YYREEE (reference sequence). CDR3 length: 14 residues. CDR3 in amino acids: CASSPGLSNEKLFF. CDR3 coding DNA: TGTGCCAGCAGCCCGGGACTGAGTAATGAAAAACTGTTTTTT.

J is TRBJ2-7 and V is TRBV5-4; TRBD1 is a possible D gene (5 bases). Trimming cost V 5 bases and J 7 bases, with 22 bases left between them. Per germline, CDR1 SGHNT and CDR2 YYREEE (reference sequence). CDR3 length: 15 residues. The CDR3 is CASSYVREGAWEQYF. The CDR3 nucleotides read TGTGCCAGCAGTTATGTCAGGGAAGGGGCATGGGAGCAGTACTTC.

Concerning this clonotype itself: At one boundary the junction diverges from the germline segment, which might be a read error. V gene TRBV6-5 combines with J gene TRBJ2-7, with 8 bases aligning to TRBD2. The CDR3 has 15 residues. Per the germline V gene, CDR1 is MNHEY and CDR2 is SVGAGI. The CDR3 here is CANSYTGTSSYEQYF. CDR3 DNA: TGTGCCAACAGTTACACAGGGACTAGCTCCTACGAGCAGTACTTC.

This clonotype is medium-sized by share. This chain joins TRBV20-1 and TRBJ1-3, with TRBD1 matching over 8 bases. The germline V gene encodes CDR1 DFQATT and CDR2 SNEGSKA (reference sequence). CDR3 length equals 15 residues. J gave up 0 bases and V 4 bases, and 5 bases lay outside the gene matches. CDR3 bases: TGCAGTGCTACCAGGACAGGGAGCTCTGGAAACACCATATATTTT. Translating it yields CSATRTGSSGNTIYF.

There are a few counts of this clonotype. The chain employs TRBV5-4 and TRBJ2-2; 10 nucleotides match TRBD2. Germline loops: CDR1 SGHNT, CDR2 YYREEE (reference sequence). CDR3 size: 16 residues. V lost 4 bases to trimming and J lost 2 bases; unmatched junction nucleotides: 5. CDR3 sequence: CASSLSGRPNTGELFF. In nucleotides, the CDR3 is TGTGCCAGCAGCCTTAGCGGGAGGCCCAACACCGGGGAGCTGTTTTTT.

With regard to this clonotype: Germline is not matched at one junction end, which may reflect a read error. The V and J genes are TRBV9 and TRBJ2-2, with D possibly being TRBD1 (6 bases). CDR3 length equals 16 residues. CDR1 and CDR2 from the germline V gene are SGDLS and YYNGEE. The CDR3 sequence is CASSAPGTYNTGELFF. The DNA for the CDR3 is TGTGCCAGCAGCGCCCCCGGGACATATAACACGGGGGAGCTGTTTTTT.

This clonotype was found a few times. At one of its ends the junction is not consistent with the germline gene, which may arise from a read error. The chain is built from TRBV7-9 and TRBJ2-5; TRBD2 matches at 8 bases. The length of the CDR3 is 17 residues. CDR1 is SEHNR, CDR2 FQNEAQ, per germline (reference sequence). DNA of the CDR3: TGTACCAGCAGCTTAGATTGGACCAGCGGGGGAGTGGAGACCCAGTACTTC. Translation: CTSSLDWTSGGVETQYF.